One sample yielded the 23 T cell receptor beta chains listed below, sequenced in a study of Tregs in tolerant kidney transplant recipients. Measured with immunoSEQ multiplex PCR; TCRdb has only the in-frame clones, and not every one. Here the sample spans about 46,000 clones, 91% being singletons. The sample comprised Tregs from blood. The origin of the receptors is a human donor in good health.

The V gene is TRBV7-8, the J gene TRBJ1-2; D ambiguous. Per germline, CDR1 SGHVS and CDR2 FQNEAQ. Trimming removed 1 base at V and 2 bases at J, with 2 bases between. This CDR3 comprises 12 residues. The CDR3 coding sequence is TGTGCCAGCAGCTTAGTCAACTATGGCTACACCTTC. Its protein is CASSLVNYGYTF.

This clone appeared a few times. This chain joins TRBV10-3 and TRBJ1-3; TRBD1 agrees at 9 bases. The CDR3 contains 13 residues. Germline CDR1 reads ENHRY; CDR2 reads SYGVKD. The CDR3 DNA reads TGTGGCACCCGGGACAGGGCTGGAAACACCATATATTTT. It is translated as CGTRDRAGNTIYF.

This chain's CDR3 is CASSFDSYTEAFF. In DNA form, the CDR3 reads TGTGCCAGCAGTTTTGACAGCTACACTGAAGCTTTCTTT. This chain connects TRBV2 to TRBJ1-1; D is possibly TRBD1 (5 bases). Per the germline V gene, CDR1 is SNHLY and CDR2 is FYNNEI. The CDR3 has 13 amino acids. V was clipped by 5 bases and J by 3 bases, with 10 bases between them. The full variable domain, with the rest looked up from reference TRBV2 and TRBJ1-1, is EPEVTQTPSHQVTQMGQEVILRCVPISNHLYFYWYRQILGQKVEFLVSFYNNEISEKSEIFDDQFSVERPDGSNFTLKIRSTKLEDSAMYFCASSFDSYTEAFFGQGTRLTVV.

J is TRBJ1-1 and V is TRBV18; no reliable D call. This CDR3 spans 14 amino acids. Germline-derived CDR1 and CDR2 are KGHSH and LQKENI. Trimming removed 2 bases at V and 3 bases at J, with 10 bases between. Here the CDR3 reads CASSPAGTDTEAFF. DNA of the CDR3: TGTGCCAGCTCACCAGCAGGAACGGACACTGAAGCTTTCTTT.

The chain has TRBV6-1 and TRBJ1-5; tentatively, D is TRBD1 (6 bases). This CDR3 is 13 amino acids long. Trimming stripped 4 bases from V and 7 bases from J, with 11 bases between. CDR1 and CDR2 (germline): MNHNS, SASEGT. In DNA, the CDR3 is TGTGCCAGCAGTGGGACCAGGGGACAGCCCCAGCATTTT. This encodes CASSGTRGQPQHF.

The chain has TRBV2 and TRBJ2-2; TRBD2 aligns across 8 bases. The V and J ends lost 7 bases and 5 bases, in that order; junction bases with no gene match: 9. This CDR3 is built from 15 residues. CDR1 is SNHLY and CDR2 is FYNNEI in the germline V gene. The CDR3 region has the DNA TGTGCCAGCATCGAAGCGGGAGTGGGGACCGGGGAGCTGTTTTTT. Translated, it gives CASIEAGVGTGELFF. Drawing the rest from reference TRBV2 and TRBJ2-2, the complete variable domain is EPEVTQTPSHQVTQMGQEVILRCVPISNHLYFYWYRQILGQKVEFLVSFYNNEISEKSEIFDDQFSVERPDGSNFTLKIRSTKLEDSAMYFCASIEAGVGTGELFFGEGSRLTVL.

The rearrangement uses TRBV4-2 and TRBJ1-1, with D maybe TRBD1 (6 bases). The germline V and J ends were trimmed by 0 bases and 3 bases, with 11 bases remaining between them. The CDR3 sequence is 15 residues long. In germline, CDR1 is LGHNA, CDR2 YNFKEQ. In nucleotides, the CDR3 is TGTGCCAGCAGCCAAGACGGGGGGCCGGACACTGAAGCTTTCTTT. Its translation is CASSQDGGPDTEAFF.

The rearrangement uses TRBV18 and TRBJ1-4; D remains ambiguous. The V end lost 8 bases, the J end lost 8 bases, and 15 bases lay between the germline ends. The CDR3 is made up of 13 amino acids. CDR1 KGHSH and CDR2 LQKENI come from the germline V gene. The CDR3 protein is CASPSPYREKLFF. CDR3 coding DNA: TGTGCCAGCCCCTCTCCCTACCGCGAAAAACTGTTTTTT.

Here the CDR3 reads CASSFQGADNSPLHF. The DNA for the CDR3 is TGCGCCAGCAGCTTTCAGGGGGCGGACAATTCACCCCTCCACTTT. The chain has TRBV5-1 and TRBJ1-6, with 8 nucleotides matching TRBD1. The CDR3 length is 15 residues. Germline lookup yields CDR1 SGHRS and CDR2 YFSETQ. J lost 7 bases, V lost 2 bases, and 5 bases had no gene match.

The rearrangement uses TRBV6-6 and TRBJ1-2; 9 bases line up with TRBD1. CDR1 is MNHNY and CDR2 is SVGAGI in the germline V gene (reference sequence). This CDR3 spans 16 amino acids. V shed 6 bases, J shed 8 bases, and the junction held 16 bases outside the gene matches. CDR3 residues: CASSPRPGQGSRGYTF. Here the CDR3 DNA reads TGTGCCAGCAGCCCCAGGCCGGGACAGGGTTCTCGAGGCTACACCTTC.

The V and J genes are TRBV2 and TRBJ2-1; D is uncertain. The ends were cut back, 3 bases at V and 1 base at J, with 7 bases in the middle. The germline gives CDR1 SNHLY, CDR2 FYNNEI. The CDR3 is made up of 14 amino acids. Here the CDR3 DNA reads TGTGCCAGCAGTGACCGGGTGTCCTACAATGAGCAGTTCTTC. Translation: CASSDRVSYNEQFF.

This clone was found a few times. The chain combines TRBV5-1 with TRBJ1-2, with 7 bases fitting TRBD1. Germline trimming cut 7 bases from V and 8 bases from J; bases unmatched to any gene: 11. The length of the CDR3 is 13 residues. Per the germline V gene, CDR1 is SGHRS and CDR2 is YFSETQ. The CDR3: CASALQGERGYTF. The CDR3, as DNA: TGCGCCAGCGCGCTTCAGGGGGAGAGGGGCTACACCTTC.

CDR3 sequence reads: CSVPAGGGSSTDTQYF. As DNA, the CDR3 is TGCAGCGTCCCAGCGGGGGGCGGTTCTAGCACAGATACGCAGTATTTT. The genes are TRBV29-1 and TRBJ2-3, with 9 bases lining up with TRBD2. The V and J ends lost 6 bases and 0 bases, in that order; junction bases with no gene match: 10. This CDR3 comprises 16 residues. Per germline, CDR1 SQVTM and CDR2 ANQGSEA.

This chain joins TRBV5-1 and TRBJ1-4; 9 bases are a match to TRBD1. The CDR3 sequence is 17 residues long. Trimming at V came to 3 bases and at J to 6 bases, leaving 12 bases not matched to a gene. CDR1 is SGHRS and CDR2 is YFSETQ in the germline V gene. CDR3 residues: CASSSGTGRGADEKLFF. The CDR3 bases are TGCGCCAGCAGCTCCGGGACAGGGAGAGGCGCAGATGAAAAACTGTTTTTT.

The rearrangement uses TRBV18 and TRBJ1-1; D gene ambiguous. The CDR3 is made up of 14 amino acids. The V end was cut by 5 bases, the J end by 0 bases, with 10 bases between. The germline CDR1 and CDR2 sequences are KGHSH and LQKENI. DNA for the CDR3: TGTGCCAGCTCATTCATACAGATGAACACTGAAGCTTTCTTT. Translating it yields CASSFIQMNTEAFF.

The gene calls are TRBV27 and TRBJ2-4; D gene ambiguous. The CDR3 runs to 13 residues. From germline, CDR1 is MNHEY and CDR2 SMNVEV (reference sequence). V lost 6 bases to trimming and J lost 0 bases, with 6 bases between them. CDR3 amino acids: CASRGLAKNIQYF. CDR3 coding DNA: TGTGCCAGCAGAGGGTTAGCCAAAAACATTCAGTACTTC.

The V gene is TRBV6-4, the J gene TRBJ1-5; no clear D gene. Germline loops: CDR1 MRHNA, CDR2 SNTAGT. V was shortened by 4 bases and J by 2 bases, with 9 bases between the two germline ends. CDR3 size: 14 residues. The CDR3 protein is CASSAAGGNQPQHF. CDR3 sequence (DNA): TGTGCCAGCAGTGCGGCGGGAGGCAATCAGCCCCAGCATTTT.

The rearrangement links TRBV10-3 to TRBJ1-6, with a tentative D call TRBD1 (5 bases). Germline V gives CDR1 ENHRY, CDR2 SYGVKD. V was shortened by 2 bases and J by 7 bases, with 9 bases between the two germline ends. The length of the CDR3 is 14 residues. The CDR3 bases are TGTGCCATCAGTGAGAGGGGCACCAATTCACCCCTCCACTTT. It is translated as CAISERGTNSPLHF.

This rearrangement joins TRBV9 to TRBJ1-3, with 7 nucleotides matching TRBD1. The CDR3 contains 16 residues. The ends lost 4 bases at V and 4 bases at J; junction bases unmatched: 11. Germline-derived CDR1 and CDR2 are SGDLS and YYNGEE. In nucleotides, the CDR3 is TGTGCCAGCAGCCTCCGACAGACAGGGACGGGAAACACCATATATTTT. This encodes CASSLRQTGTGNTIYF. Combining the CDR3 with reference TRBV9 and TRBJ1-3 gives the whole variable domain DSGVTQTPKHLITATGQRVTLRCSPRSGDLSVYWYQQSLDQGLQFLIQYYNGEERAKGNILERFSAQQFPDLHSELNLSSLELGDSALYFCASSLRQTGTGNTIYFGEGSWLTVV.

The J gene is TRBJ1-4, the V gene TRBV5-4, with 8 bases aligning to TRBD1. This CDR3 is 17 amino acids long. V lost 4 bases, J lost 7 bases, and 15 bases stayed unmatched. Per the germline V gene, CDR1 is SGHNT and CDR2 is YYREEE (reference sequence). For the CDR3, the DNA is TGTGCCAGCAGCCCTGCCCACGGTGGACAGGGATCTGAAAAACTGTTTTTT. This encodes CASSPAHGGQGSEKLFF.

This clone has only a few counts. The rearrangement links TRBV6-1 to TRBJ2-7, with D possibly matching TRBD1 (5 bases). This CDR3 contains 14 residues. V was pared by 7 bases and J by 2 bases, with 15 bases between. Germline values: CDR1 MNHNS, CDR2 SASEGT. CDR3 residues: CASTARVFPYEQYF. The DNA of the CDR3 is TGTGCCAGCACGGCCAGGGTGTTCCCCTACGAGCAGTACTTC.

V is TRBV6-6 and J is TRBJ1-4; 9 positions match TRBD1. Germline CDR1 MNHNY, CDR2 SVGAGI (reference sequence). The CDR3 extends over 16 amino acids. Trimming cost V 5 bases and J 0 bases; bases outside gene matches: 4. The CDR3 DNA reads as TGTGCCAGCAGTAACAGACAGGGGGCAACTAATGAAAAACTGTTTTTT. It specifies CASSNRQGATNEKLFF.

The CDR3 protein is CAWSVKGGNYGYTF. DNA of the CDR3: TGTGCCTGGAGTGTAAAGGGGGGAAACTATGGCTACACCTTC. This chain uses TRBV30 with TRBJ1-2, with D possibly TRBD1 on 6 matching bases. Germline CDR1 and CDR2: GTSNPN and SVGIG (reference sequence). V gave up 0 bases and J gave up 2 bases, with 10 bases separating them. This CDR3 region has 14 residues.